Sequencing of this T cell receptor beta chain was carried out in a study of blood T cell repertoires in COVID-19. Looking at the study overall: COVID-19 samples collected from the United States, Italy and Spain covered acute and convalescent phases. Nucleic acid was either cDNA or gDNA, and it came from T cells, B-cell-depleted T cells, or PBMCs.

The data were produced by immunoSEQ multiplex PCR, yet TCRdb's version contains in-frame clones alone and is incomplete. The sample holds about 70,000 clones, roughly four fifths seen once. This CDR3 has 13 amino acids. Germline CDR1 SGHNT, CDR2 YENEEA. V lost 5 bases and J lost 3, with 11 bases in between. This sequence joins TRBV11-3 and TRBJ2-7; D possibly corresponds to TRBD2 (5 bases). The sample was peripheral blood. This TCR was recovered from a woman aged 65 to 85 with acute or convalescent COVID-19. The CDR3 region has the DNA TGTGCCAGCAGCCCTAGGGCGGGCTACGAGCAGTACTTC. It translates to CASSPRAGYEQYF. The full variable domain, completed using reference TRBV11-3 and TRBJ2-7, is EAGVVQSPRYKIIEKKQPVAFWCNPISGHNTLYWYLQNLGQGPELLIRYENEEAVDDSQLPKDRFSAERLKGVDSTLKIQPAELGDSAVYLCASSPRAGYEQYFGPGTRLTVT.